This T cell receptor (beta chain) was identified during a study of vaccination and CD4 T cells after COVID-19. An Oncomine TCR Beta short-read assay was used to sequence the DNA from cultured CD4+ T cells. One entry per CDR3 protein results from TCRdb running MiXCR on the PCR reads. The table records roughly 4,400 distinct CDR3 sequences, around 40% of them present only once. Noted treatment: roughly 10-day PBMC culture with coronavirus spike peptide pools or control peptides (ViraFEST assay). One should note that the unexposed donor's CD4+ T cells were collected before the COVID-19 pandemic (2011-2018). The V and J ends lost 8 bases and 2 bases, in that order; junction bases with no gene match: 10. This CDR3 comprises 15 residues. The germline gives CDR1 SEHNR, CDR2 FQNEAQ (reference sequence). Note on this clonotype: Its cognate antigen is unknown.

The clonotype comes from a human donor in good health. J is TRBJ2-3 and V is TRBV7-9, with 7 bases identical to TRBD2. The sequencing input was CD4+ T cells from blood, cultured in vitro. The chain's CDR3 is CASGSRGTITDTQYF. CDR3 DNA: TGTGCCAGCGGATCGCGGGGGACCATCACAGATACGCAGTATTTT.